Here is one T cell receptor beta chain with its context. Profiled with immunoSEQ multiplex PCR; TCRdb holds only in-frame clones, not every one. The sample shows more than 85,000 clones, roughly nine tenths of them seen only once. The data belong to a study of blood T cell repertoires in COVID-19. Per the germline V gene, CDR1 is SGDLS and CDR2 is YYNGEE. The V gene lost 4 bases and the J gene lost 3 bases, with 13 bases spanning the gap. There are 14 residues in the CDR3. The sample comprised peripheral blood. The rearrangement joins TRBV9 to TRBJ1-1, with D unresolved. This TCR was sampled from a man between 60 and 75 years old with acute or convalescent COVID-19. DNA of the CDR3: TGTGCCAGCAGCTTCAGACAAGATGACACTGAAGCTTTCTTT. This sequence encodes CASSFRQDDTEAFF.